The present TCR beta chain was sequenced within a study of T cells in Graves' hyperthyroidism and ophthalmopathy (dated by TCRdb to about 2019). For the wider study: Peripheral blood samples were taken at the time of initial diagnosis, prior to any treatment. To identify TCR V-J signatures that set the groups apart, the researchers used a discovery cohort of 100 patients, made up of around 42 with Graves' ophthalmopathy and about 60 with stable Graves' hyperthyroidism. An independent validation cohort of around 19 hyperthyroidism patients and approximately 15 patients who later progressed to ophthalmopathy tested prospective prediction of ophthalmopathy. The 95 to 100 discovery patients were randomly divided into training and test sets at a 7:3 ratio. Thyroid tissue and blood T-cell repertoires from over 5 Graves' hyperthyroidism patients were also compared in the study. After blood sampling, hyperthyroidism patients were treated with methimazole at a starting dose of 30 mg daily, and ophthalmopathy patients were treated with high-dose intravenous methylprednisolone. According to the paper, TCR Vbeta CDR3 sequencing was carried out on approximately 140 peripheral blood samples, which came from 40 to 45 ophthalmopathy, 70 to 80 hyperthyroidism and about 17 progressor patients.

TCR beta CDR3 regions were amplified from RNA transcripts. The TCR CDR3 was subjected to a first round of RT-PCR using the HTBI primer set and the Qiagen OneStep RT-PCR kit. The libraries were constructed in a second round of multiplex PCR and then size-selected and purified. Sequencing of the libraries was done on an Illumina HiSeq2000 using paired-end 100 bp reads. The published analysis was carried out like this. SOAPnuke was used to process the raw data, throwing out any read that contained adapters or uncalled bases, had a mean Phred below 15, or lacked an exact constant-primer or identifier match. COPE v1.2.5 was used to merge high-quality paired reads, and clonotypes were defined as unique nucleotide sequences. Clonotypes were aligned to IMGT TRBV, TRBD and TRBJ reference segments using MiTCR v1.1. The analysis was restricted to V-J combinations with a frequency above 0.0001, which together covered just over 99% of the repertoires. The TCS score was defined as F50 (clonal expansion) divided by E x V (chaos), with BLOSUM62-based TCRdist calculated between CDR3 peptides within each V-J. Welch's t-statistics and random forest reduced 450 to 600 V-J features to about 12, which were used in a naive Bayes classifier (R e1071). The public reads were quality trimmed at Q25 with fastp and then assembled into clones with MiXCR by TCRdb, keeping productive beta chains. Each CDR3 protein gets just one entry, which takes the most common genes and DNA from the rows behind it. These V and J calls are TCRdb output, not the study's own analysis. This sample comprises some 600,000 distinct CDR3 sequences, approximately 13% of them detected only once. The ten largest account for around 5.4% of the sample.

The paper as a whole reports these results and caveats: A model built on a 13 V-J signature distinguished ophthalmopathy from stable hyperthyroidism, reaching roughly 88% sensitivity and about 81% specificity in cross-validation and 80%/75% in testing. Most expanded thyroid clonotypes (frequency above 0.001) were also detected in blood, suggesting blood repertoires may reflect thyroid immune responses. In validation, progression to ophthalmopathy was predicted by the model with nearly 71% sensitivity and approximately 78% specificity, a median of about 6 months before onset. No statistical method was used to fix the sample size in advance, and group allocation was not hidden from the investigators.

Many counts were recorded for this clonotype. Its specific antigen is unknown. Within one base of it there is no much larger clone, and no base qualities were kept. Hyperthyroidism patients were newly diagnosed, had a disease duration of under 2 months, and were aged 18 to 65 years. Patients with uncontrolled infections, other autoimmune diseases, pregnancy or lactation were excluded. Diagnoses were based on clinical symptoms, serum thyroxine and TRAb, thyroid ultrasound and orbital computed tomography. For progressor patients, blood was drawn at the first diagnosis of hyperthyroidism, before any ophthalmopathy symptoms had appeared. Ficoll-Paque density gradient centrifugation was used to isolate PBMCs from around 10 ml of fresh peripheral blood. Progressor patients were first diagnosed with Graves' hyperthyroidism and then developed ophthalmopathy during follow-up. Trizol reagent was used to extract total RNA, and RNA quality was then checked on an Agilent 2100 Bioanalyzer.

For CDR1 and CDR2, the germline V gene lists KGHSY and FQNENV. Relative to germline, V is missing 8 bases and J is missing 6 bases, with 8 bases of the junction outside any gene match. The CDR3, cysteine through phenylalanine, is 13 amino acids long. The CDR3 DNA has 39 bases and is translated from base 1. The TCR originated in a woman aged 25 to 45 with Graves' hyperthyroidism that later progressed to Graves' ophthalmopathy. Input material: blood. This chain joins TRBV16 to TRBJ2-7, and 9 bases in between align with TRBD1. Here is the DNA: TGTGCCAGCTCCCAACAGGGGGCGGGCGAGCAGTACTTC. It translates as CASSQQGAGEQYF. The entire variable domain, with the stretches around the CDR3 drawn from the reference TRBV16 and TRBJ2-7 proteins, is GEEVAQTPKHLVRGEGQKAKLYCAPIKGHSYVFWYQQVLKNEFKFLISFQNENVFDETGMPKERFSAKCLPNSPCSLEIQATKLEDSAVYFCASSQQGAGEQYFGPGTRLTVT.